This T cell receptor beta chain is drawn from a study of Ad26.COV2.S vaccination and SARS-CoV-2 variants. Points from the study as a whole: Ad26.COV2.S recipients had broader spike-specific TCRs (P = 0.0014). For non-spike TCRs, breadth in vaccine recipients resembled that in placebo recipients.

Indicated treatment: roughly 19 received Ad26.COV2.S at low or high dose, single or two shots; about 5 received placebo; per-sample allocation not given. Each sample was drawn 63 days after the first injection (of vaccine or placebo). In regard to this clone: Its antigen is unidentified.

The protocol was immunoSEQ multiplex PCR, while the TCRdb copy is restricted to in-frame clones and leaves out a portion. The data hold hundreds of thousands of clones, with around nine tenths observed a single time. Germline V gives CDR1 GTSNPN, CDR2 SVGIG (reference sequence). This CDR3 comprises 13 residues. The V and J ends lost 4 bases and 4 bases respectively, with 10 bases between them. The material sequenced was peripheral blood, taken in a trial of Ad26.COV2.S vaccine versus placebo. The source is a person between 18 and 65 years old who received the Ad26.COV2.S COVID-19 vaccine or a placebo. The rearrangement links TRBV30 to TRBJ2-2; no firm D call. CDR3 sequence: CAWNEGVTGELFF. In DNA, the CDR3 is TGTGCCTGGAATGAAGGAGTCACCGGGGAGCTGTTTTTT.